These 19 T cell receptor beta chains originate from one sample sequenced in a study of OX40 agonist ivuxolimab in advanced cancers. The repertoire was sequenced with immunoSEQ multiplex PCR; TCRdb's copy has only in-frame clones and lacks some. The sample carries about 66,000 clones, 80% to 85% recorded once. This specimen consisted of CD4+ or CD8+ T cells sorted from blood, obtained in a trial of the OX40 agonist ivuxolimab. All receptors derive from an adult with an advanced solid tumor such as melanoma, head and neck, liver or kidney cancer.

V and J are TRBV5-1 and TRBJ2-3; 11 bases map to TRBD2. V gave up 3 bases and J gave up 5 bases; unmatched junction bases: 14. Germline V gives CDR1 SGHRS, CDR2 YFSETQ. The CDR3 has 18 amino acids. The CDR3 coding sequence is TGCGCCAGCAGCTCCCTTATCCTGGGTAGCGGGGGGGGAGATACGCAGTATTTT. Its translation is CASSSLILGSGGGDTQYF.

The chain combines TRBV5-6 with TRBJ2-2, with 7 nucleotides matching TRBD1. The germline V gene has CDR1 SGHDT and CDR2 YYEEEE. With V trimmed by 1 base and J by 7 bases, 4 bases remained unmatched. The length of the CDR3 is 14 residues. This CDR3 reads CASSLTRTGGELFF. The CDR3 nucleotides are TGTGCCAGCAGCTTGACCAGGACAGGCGGGGAGCTGTTTTTT. Full variable domain (outside the CDR3, taken from reference TRBV5-6 and TRBJ2-2): DAGVTQSPTHLIKTRGQQVTLRCSPKSGHDTVSWYQQALGQGPQFIFQYYEEEERQRGNFPDRFSGHQFPNYSSELNVNALLLGDSALYLCASSLTRTGGELFFGEGSRLTVL.

The chain employs TRBV12-2 and TRBJ1-2; TRBD1 is the table's D call, not checked against the DNA. TRBV12-2 is a known pseudogene. This CDR3 has 15 residues. CDR3 DNA sequence: TGTGCAAGTCGCTTTATTAAATGGGACAGGAATGGCTACACCTTT. Translated, it gives CASRFIKWDRNGYTF.

This chain links TRBV2 with TRBJ2-3; TRBD2 might be the D (6 bases). The CDR3 totals 15 residues. V gave up 1 base and J gave up 5 bases, with 13 bases separating them. Germline assignment: CDR1 SNHLY and CDR2 FYNNEI. The CDR3 reads CASSEVGGSGDTQYF. In nucleotides, the CDR3 is TGTGCCAGCAGTGAAGTTGGGGGGAGTGGAGATACGCAGTATTTT. Filled out from reference TRBV2 and TRBJ2-3, the complete variable domain reads EPEVTQTPSHQVTQMGQEVILRCVPISNHLYFYWYRQILGQKVEFLVSFYNNEISEKSEIFDDQFSVERPDGSNFTLKIRSTKLEDSAMYFCASSEVGGSGDTQYFGPGTRLTVL.

The chain uses TRBV10-1 and TRBJ2-1, with 11 bases that match TRBD2. Germline trimming cut 3 bases from V and 7 bases from J; bases unmatched to any gene: 8. The CDR3 has 16 residues. CDR1 and CDR2 (germline): WNHNN, SYGVQD (reference sequence). CDR3 sequence (DNA): TGCGCCAGCAGTGAAGTAGCGGGGGGGAAGTTGAATGAGCAGTTCTTC. As protein: CASSEVAGGKLNEQFF.

This chain links TRBV5-6 with TRBJ1-2, with D unresolved. The CDR3 sequence is 16 residues long. Germline CDR1 and CDR2: SGHDT and YYEEEE. Deletions cut 4 bases from V and 4 bases from J, with 20 bases between. The CDR3 sequence is CASSRNNNRLVYGYTF. The CDR3 DNA reads TGTGCCAGCAGCCGAAATAATAACCGGTTAGTCTATGGCTACACCTTC.

The chain links TRBV19 to TRBJ1-3; D remains unclear. The V end lost 5 bases, the J end lost 1 base, and 15 bases lay between the germline ends. CDR1 LNHDA and CDR2 SQIVND come from the germline V gene (reference sequence). CDR3 length: 16 amino acids. CDR3 in DNA: TGTGCCAGTAGTCCCGGCCCAGCTGATTCTGGAAACACCATATATTTT. Translation gives CASSPGPADSGNTIYF.

This clone has only a few counts. The J gene is TRBJ2-7, the V gene TRBV4-1; D is perhaps TRBD1 (5 bases). This CDR3 spans 18 amino acids. Germline V gene sequence: CDR1 MGHRA, CDR2 YSYEKL. Trimming removed 0 bases from V and 1 base from J, with 19 bases in between. The CDR3 DNA follows: TGCGCCAGCAGCCAAGATGTACAGGCCGATACTATATCCTACGAGCAGTACTTC. Translated: CASSQDVQADTISYEQYF.

On this clone itself: Other DNA sequences in this specimen translate into the identical CDR3. The chain is built from TRBV15 and TRBJ2-3, with D tentatively TRBD2 (7 bases). V shed 1 base and J shed 4 bases, with 21 bases lying between them. The CDR3 spans 18 residues. Germline values: CDR1 LNHNV, CDR2 YYDKDF (reference sequence). The CDR3 is CATSRGYAGAVNPDTQYF. The DNA of the CDR3 is TGTGCCACCAGCAGAGGATATGCGGGGGCGGTTAACCCAGATACGCAGTATTTT. Variable domain in full (rest from reference TRBV15 and TRBJ2-3): DAMVIQNPRYQVTQFGKPVTLSCSQTLNHNVMYWYQQKSSQAPKLLFHYYDKDFNNEADTPDNFQSRRPNTSFCFLDIRSPGLGDTAMYLCATSRGYAGAVNPDTQYFGPGTRLTVL.

This rearrangement joins TRBV6-1 to TRBJ2-3, with D unclear. Deletions cut 2 bases from V and 4 bases from J, with 7 bases between. Germline V CDR1 and CDR2: MNHNS, SASEGT. This CDR3 contains 13 residues. This CDR3 reads CASSEYSADTQYF. The CDR3 coding sequence is TGTGCCAGCAGTGAATATTCAGCAGATACGCAGTATTTT.

The chain links TRBV5-6 to TRBJ1-5; unclear D gene. V lost 0 bases and J 5 bases, leaving 9 bases between the germline ends. CDR1 is SGHDT and CDR2 is YYEEEE in the germline V gene. The CDR3 runs 14 residues. The CDR3 spells CASSLGAGDQPQHF. The CDR3 coding sequence is TGTGCCAGCAGCTTGGGGGCAGGAGATCAGCCCCAGCATTTT.

The chain carries TRBV9 and TRBJ1-3; no clear D. The CDR3 is 16 amino acids. V lost 1 base, J lost 3 bases, and 14 bases lay in between. Germline V gene sequence: CDR1 SGDLS, CDR2 YYNGEE. CDR3 residues: CASSVSGVEGGNTIYF. The CDR3 DNA reads TGTGCCAGCAGCGTATCTGGGGTGGAAGGTGGAAACACCATATATTTT.

This chain joins TRBV6-6 and TRBJ1-2; D is possibly TRBD1 (5 bases). CDR3 length: 14 residues. Trimming pared 7 bases from V and 8 bases from J, leaving 20 bases between. Germline CDR1 MNHNY, CDR2 SVGAGI (reference sequence). CDR3 bases: TGTGCCAGCACCGACGGGGCCCGGGTGAAGGGCTACACCTTC. Its protein is CASTDGARVKGYTF.

About this clone itself: The junction does not match germline at one end; this may be a read error. CDR3 sequence reads: CASSFGKLFF. The CDR3 coding sequence is TGTGCCAGCAGCTTCGGCAAATTATTCTTC. The rearrangement links TRBV28 to TRBJ1-2, with D uncertain. CDR3 length: 10 amino acids. Germline V lookup: CDR1 MDHEN, CDR2 SYDVKM.

V is TRBV5-4 and J is TRBJ2-7; the D is unclear. The V end lost 0 bases, the J end lost 3 bases, and 7 bases lay between the germline ends. Per the germline V gene, CDR1 is SGHNT and CDR2 is YYREEE (reference sequence). There are 13 residues in the CDR3. CDR3 loop: CASSLDGIYEQYF. The CDR3 nucleotides read TGTGCCAGCAGCTTGGACGGAATCTACGAGCAGTACTTC.

The CDR3 protein is CASSGLIDLHEQFF. CDR3 DNA sequence: TGTGCCAGCAGTGGACTAATCGACCTCCATGAGCAGTTCTTC. The chain employs TRBV6-5 and TRBJ2-1; tentative D call: TRBD2 (6 bases). Germline V lookup: CDR1 MNHEY, CDR2 SVGAGI. The V end was cut by 5 bases, the J end by 8 bases, with 16 bases between. The CDR3 runs 14 residues.

The V gene is TRBV5-1, the J gene TRBJ2-3; 11 bases match TRBD2. V gave up 3 bases and J gave up 0 bases; unmatched junction bases: 3. The germline gives CDR1 SGHRS, CDR2 YFSETQ. There are 16 residues in the CDR3. CDR3 protein: CASSSGTSGSTDTQYF. CDR3 coding DNA: TGCGCCAGCAGCTCCGGGACTAGCGGAAGCACAGATACGCAGTATTTT.

V usage is TRBV4-2 and J usage is TRBJ1-1, with D possibly TRBD1 on 5 matching bases. This CDR3 contains 15 residues. Germline loops: CDR1 LGHNA, CDR2 YNFKEQ. Between the trimmed V and J ends, which lost 0 bases and 7 bases, there was a span of 15 bases. The CDR3 bases are TGTGCCAGCAGCCAAGATGCGACAGCACGGGGTGAAGCTTTCTTT. Translating gives CASSQDATARGEAFF.

This chain connects TRBV19 to TRBJ2-6, with D possibly being TRBD2 (6 bases). Germline CDR1 LNHDA, CDR2 SQIVND (reference sequence). The CDR3 runs to 15 residues. Trimming shortened V by 3 bases and J by 4 bases, and 10 bases separated the two germline ends. Here the CDR3 DNA reads TGTGCCAGTAGTATGGAGGGAGCCGGGGCCAACGTCCTGACTTTC. It translates to CASSMEGAGANVLTF.